The clone carrying this T cell receptor beta chain was counted a single time. What it binds is not known. The data were obtained in a study of CD8+CD57+ T cells in acquired aplastic anemia. About the study: DNA from sorted CD4+ and CD8+ cells averaged around 3 ug. Mean read depth for CD4+ cells from healthy donors was around 11 million. Study-wide results and caveats: Patients had roughly 31 CD8+ CDR3 sequences in common with controls (the shared set). Patients and healthy controls showed no significant CD8+ Simpson's diversity difference.

The CDR3 spans 15 residues. Germline CDR1 reads LNHDA; CDR2 reads SQIVND (reference sequence). V shed 5 bases and J shed 3 bases, with 16 bases lying between them. Both TCR beta VDJ combination and CDR3 sequence profiling were carried out. Genomic DNA was the template for this profiling. Using its own MiXCR run on the reads, TCRdb lists one record per CDR3 protein. This sample has about 130,000 distinct CDR3 sequences; over 45% occur once, and the top ten carry roughly 2.7%. The sequence was collected from a human donor in good health, serving as a control. Input material: sorted CD4+, CD8+, or CD8+CD57+ T cells (not recorded which) from PBMCs. This rearrangement joins TRBV19 to TRBJ1-1, with D tentatively TRBD1 (6 bases). The CDR3 loop reads CASSARGGGYTEAFF. The CDR3 nucleotides read TGTGCCAGTAGTGCCCGGGGAGGGGGTTACACTGAAGCTTTCTTT.